This T cell receptor (beta chain) was documented in a study of T cell repertoires in cytomegalovirus infection (dated by TCRdb to about 2019). Looking at the study overall: Donor HLA type was relevant to the analysis, as public TCR beta signatures indicated carriage of CMV infection together with the matching HLA type.

The sequencer listed for this sample is Illumina HiSeq 1500. The raw public data were reprocessed by TCRdb itself: fastp quality trimming at Q25, MiXCR clonotype calling, in-frame beta chains only. Entries are consolidated by CDR3 protein sequence, retaining the most common genes and DNA. The sample yields roughly 110,000 distinct CDR3 sequences; about 9.5% were counted once. The top ten clonotypes cover roughly 31% of the sample. Overall study results and their limits: The ex vivo response was dominated by HLA-C-restricted CMV-specific TCR beta clonotypes, which also provided the single most frequent clonotype in two of eight donors. Carriers of CMV infection plus the relevant HLA type were discriminated by the cumulative frequency of public TCR beta family members in the study cohort and in an independent roughly 340-donor cohort.

On this clonotype itself: Its antigen target is currently unknown. Base-call qualities are not available, and no considerably larger clone is one nucleotide away.

Counted from cysteine to phenylalanine, this CDR3 has 14 amino acids. Only the CDR3 DNA stays, 42 bases, in frame from base 1. The germline V and J ends show losses of 6 bases and 5 bases respectively, and no gene match explains 7 bases of the junction. The germline V gene (reference sequence) gives CDR1 as DFQATT and CDR2 as SNEGSKA. Sequencing input: PBMCs, sequenced either directly or after in vitro stimulation (not recorded which). The V and J segments used are TRBV20-1 and TRBJ2-1; TRBD1 fits 10 bases in the junction. The receptor comes from a human donor in good health (CMV status not recorded). Some clones in this sample may be carry-over from other donors' samples. The nucleotide sequence reads as follows: TGCAGTGCAAACGGGACAGGGGAAGACAATGAGCAGTTCTTC. The translation is CSANGTGEDNEQFF.